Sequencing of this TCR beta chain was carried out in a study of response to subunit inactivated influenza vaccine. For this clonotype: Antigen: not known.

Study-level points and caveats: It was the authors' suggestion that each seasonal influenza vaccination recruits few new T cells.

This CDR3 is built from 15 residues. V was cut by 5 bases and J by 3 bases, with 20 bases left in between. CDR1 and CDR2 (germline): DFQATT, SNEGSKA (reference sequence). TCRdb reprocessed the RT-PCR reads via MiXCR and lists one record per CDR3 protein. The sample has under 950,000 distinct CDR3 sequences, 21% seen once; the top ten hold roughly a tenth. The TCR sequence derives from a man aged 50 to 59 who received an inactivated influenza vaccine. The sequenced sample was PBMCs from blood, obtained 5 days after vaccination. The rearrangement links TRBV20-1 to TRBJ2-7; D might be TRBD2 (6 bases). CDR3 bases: TGCAGTGCTTCCCCCCTGACGGGGACTGACTACGAGCAGTACTTC. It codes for CSASPLTGTDYEQYF.